The sequence of this T cell receptor beta chain was determined in a study of OX40 agonist ivuxolimab in advanced cancers. Looking at the study overall: Ivuxolimab, an agonistic anti-OX40 (CD134) antibody, was given to patients. Mean age 60 years, range roughly 20 to 85; just over 80% male. Patients assigned to dose escalation were diagnosed with hepatocellular carcinoma, melanoma, renal cell or head and neck cancer. Study-wide findings and caveats: CD8+ T cells were the subset that, on average, had more expanded clones than CD4+.

This clone was counted between two and nine times. Its antigen is unknown. Produced via immunoSEQ multiplex PCR; TCRdb's table is partial and in-frame only. The sample yields about 77,000 clones, around nine tenths seen once. With 4 bases removed from V and 9 bases from J, the gap between germline ends came to 9 bases. CDR3 size: 12 residues. Germline-derived CDR1 and CDR2 are ENHRY and SYGVKD. This specimen consisted of CD4+ or CD8+ T cells sorted from blood, obtained in a trial of the OX40 agonist ivuxolimab. The sequence was obtained from an adult with an advanced solid tumor such as melanoma, head and neck, liver or kidney cancer. J is TRBJ2-2 and V is TRBV10-3; either TRBD1 or TRBD2 may fit D (5 bases each). As DNA, the CDR3 is TGTGCCATCAGTGCAGGGACCTGGGAGCTGTTTTTT. It is translated as CAISAGTWELFF.